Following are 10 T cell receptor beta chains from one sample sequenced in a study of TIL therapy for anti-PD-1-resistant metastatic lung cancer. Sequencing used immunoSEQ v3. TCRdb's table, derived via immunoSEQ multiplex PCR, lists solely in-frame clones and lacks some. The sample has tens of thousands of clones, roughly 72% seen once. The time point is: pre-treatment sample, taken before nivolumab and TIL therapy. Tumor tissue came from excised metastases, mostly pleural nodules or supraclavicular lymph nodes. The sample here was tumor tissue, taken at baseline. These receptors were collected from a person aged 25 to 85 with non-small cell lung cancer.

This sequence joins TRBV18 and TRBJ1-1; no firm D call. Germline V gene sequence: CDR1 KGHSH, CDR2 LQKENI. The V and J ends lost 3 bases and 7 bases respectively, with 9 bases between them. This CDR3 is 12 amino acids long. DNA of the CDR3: TGTGCCAGCTCACCTTGGGAGGGTGAAGCTTTCTTT. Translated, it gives CASSPWEGEAFF.

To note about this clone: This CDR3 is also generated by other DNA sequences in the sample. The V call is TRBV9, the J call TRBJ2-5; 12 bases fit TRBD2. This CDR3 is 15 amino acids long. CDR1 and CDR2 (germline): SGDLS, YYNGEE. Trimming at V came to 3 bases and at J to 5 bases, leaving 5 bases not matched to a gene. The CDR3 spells CASSAGTSGLETQYF. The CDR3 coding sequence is TGTGCCAGCAGCGCCGGGACTAGCGGGCTTGAGACCCAGTACTTC.

The CDR3 DNA follows: TGCGCCAGCAGCCACCCGACTAGCGGGGGAACAGATACGCAGTATTTT. Translating it yields CASSHPTSGGTDTQYF. This rearrangement joins TRBV4-3 to TRBJ2-3, with TRBD2 identical over 12 bases. Germline V gives CDR1 LGHNA, CDR2 YSLEER. With V trimmed by 3 bases and J by 3 bases, 4 bases remained unmatched. CDR3 size: 16 residues.

CDR3 in amino acids: CASTRQGVSTDTQYF. Written as DNA, the CDR3 is TGTGCCAGTACGCGACAGGGGGTTAGCACAGATACGCAGTATTTT. This sequence joins TRBV19 and TRBJ2-3, with 9 nucleotides matching TRBD1. The germline gives CDR1 LNHDA, CDR2 SQIVND (reference sequence). The CDR3 loop spans 15 amino acids. Unmatched junction bases numbered 5, after V lost 7 bases and J lost 0 bases.

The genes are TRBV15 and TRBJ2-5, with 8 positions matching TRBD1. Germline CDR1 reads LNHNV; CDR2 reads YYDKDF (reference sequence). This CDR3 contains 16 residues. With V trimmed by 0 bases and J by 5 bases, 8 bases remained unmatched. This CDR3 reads CATSRDLNRGVETQYF. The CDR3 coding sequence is TGTGCCACCAGCAGAGATCTCAACAGGGGGGTGGAGACCCAGTACTTC.

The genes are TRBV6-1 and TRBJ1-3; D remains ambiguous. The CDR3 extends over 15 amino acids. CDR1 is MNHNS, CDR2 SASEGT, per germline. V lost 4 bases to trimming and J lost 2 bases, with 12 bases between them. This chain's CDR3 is CASSGISQPGNTIYF. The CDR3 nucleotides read TGTGCCAGCAGTGGGATAAGTCAGCCTGGAAACACCATATATTTT.

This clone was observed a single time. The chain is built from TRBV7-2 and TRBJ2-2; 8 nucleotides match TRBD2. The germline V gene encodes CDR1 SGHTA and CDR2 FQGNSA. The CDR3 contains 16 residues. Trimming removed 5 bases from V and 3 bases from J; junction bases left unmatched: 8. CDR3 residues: CASSNLGGADTGELFF. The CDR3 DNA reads TGTGCCAGCAGCAATCTCGGGGGGGCGGACACCGGGGAGCTGTTTTTT.

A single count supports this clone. This CDR3 reads CSAGQDEKLFF. The DNA for the CDR3 is TGCAGTGCTGGACAGGATGAAAAACTGTTTTTT. The V call is TRBV20-1, the J call TRBJ1-4, with 7 positions matching TRBD1. The trim removed 5 bases at V and 6 bases at J, leaving 0 bases unmatched. Germline V gene lookup returns CDR1 DFQATT and CDR2 SNEGSKA (reference sequence). The CDR3 spans 11 residues.

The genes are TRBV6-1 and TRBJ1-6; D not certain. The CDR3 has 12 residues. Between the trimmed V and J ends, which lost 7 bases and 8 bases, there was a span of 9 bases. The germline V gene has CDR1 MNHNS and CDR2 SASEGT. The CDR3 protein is CASTAWDSPLHF. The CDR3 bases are TGTGCCAGCACCGCCTGGGATTCACCCCTCCACTTT.

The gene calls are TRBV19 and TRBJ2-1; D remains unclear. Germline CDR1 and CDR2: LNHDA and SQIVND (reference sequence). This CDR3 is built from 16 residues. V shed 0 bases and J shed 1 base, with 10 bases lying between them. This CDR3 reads CASSIEGGVSYNEQFF. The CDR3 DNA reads TGTGCCAGTAGTATAGAGGGTGGAGTTTCCTACAATGAGCAGTTCTTC. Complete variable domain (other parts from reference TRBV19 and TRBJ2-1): DGGITQSPKYLFRKEGQNVTLSCEQNLNHDAMYWYRQDPGQGLRLIYYSQIVNDFQKGDIAEGYSVSREKKESFPLTVTSAQKNPTAFYLCASSIEGGVSYNEQFFGPGTRLTVL.